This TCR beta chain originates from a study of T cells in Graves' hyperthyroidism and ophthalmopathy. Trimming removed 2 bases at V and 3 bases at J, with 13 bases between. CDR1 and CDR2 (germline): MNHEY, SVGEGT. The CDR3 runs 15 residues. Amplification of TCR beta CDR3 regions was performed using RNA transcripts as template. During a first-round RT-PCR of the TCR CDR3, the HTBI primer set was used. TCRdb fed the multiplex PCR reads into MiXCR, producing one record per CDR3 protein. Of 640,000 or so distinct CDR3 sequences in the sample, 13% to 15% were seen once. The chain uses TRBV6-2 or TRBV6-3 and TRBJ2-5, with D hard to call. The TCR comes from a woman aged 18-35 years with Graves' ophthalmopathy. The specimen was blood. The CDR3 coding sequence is TGTGCCAGCAGTTACAGCGATCGGGTAAAAGAGACCCAGTACTTC. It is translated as CASSYSDRVKETQYF.